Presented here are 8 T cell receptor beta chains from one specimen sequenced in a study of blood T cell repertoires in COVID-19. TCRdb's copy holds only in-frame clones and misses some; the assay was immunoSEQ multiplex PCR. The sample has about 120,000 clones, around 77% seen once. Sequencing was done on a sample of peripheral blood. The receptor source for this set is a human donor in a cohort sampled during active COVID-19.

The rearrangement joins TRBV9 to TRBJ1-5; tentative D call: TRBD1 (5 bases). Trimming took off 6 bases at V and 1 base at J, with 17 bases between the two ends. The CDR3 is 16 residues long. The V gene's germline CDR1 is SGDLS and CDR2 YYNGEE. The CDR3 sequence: CASTPPGVLSNQPQHF. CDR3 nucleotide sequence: TGTGCCAGCACCCCGCCGGGGGTTTTAAGCAATCAGCCCCAGCATTTT.

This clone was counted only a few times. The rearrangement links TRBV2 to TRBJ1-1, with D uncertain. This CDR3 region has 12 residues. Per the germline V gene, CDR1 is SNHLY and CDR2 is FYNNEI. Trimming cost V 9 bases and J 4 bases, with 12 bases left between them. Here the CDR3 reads CARKARGTEAFF. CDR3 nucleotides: TGTGCCAGGAAAGCTCGGGGCACTGAAGCTTTCTTT.

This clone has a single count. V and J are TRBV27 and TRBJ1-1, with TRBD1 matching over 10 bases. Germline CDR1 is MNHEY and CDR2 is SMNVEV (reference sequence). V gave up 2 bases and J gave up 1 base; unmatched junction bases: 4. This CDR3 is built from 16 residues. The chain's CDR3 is CASSLGTGATNTEAFF. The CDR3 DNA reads TGTGCCAGCAGTTTAGGGACAGGGGCCACGAACACTGAAGCTTTCTTT.

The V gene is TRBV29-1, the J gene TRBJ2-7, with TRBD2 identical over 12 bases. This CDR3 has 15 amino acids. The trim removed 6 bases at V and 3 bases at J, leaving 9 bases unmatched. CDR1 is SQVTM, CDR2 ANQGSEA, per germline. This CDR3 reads CSVALTSGSGYEQYF. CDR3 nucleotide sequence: TGCAGCGTAGCCTTGACTAGCGGGAGCGGCTACGAGCAGTACTTC.

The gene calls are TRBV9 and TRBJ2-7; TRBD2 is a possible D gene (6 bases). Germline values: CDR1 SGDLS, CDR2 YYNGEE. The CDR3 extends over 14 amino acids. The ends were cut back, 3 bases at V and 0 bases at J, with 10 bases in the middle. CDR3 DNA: TGTGCCAGCAGCGCCTGGGAGGTCTCCTACGAGCAGTACTTC. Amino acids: CASSAWEVSYEQYF.

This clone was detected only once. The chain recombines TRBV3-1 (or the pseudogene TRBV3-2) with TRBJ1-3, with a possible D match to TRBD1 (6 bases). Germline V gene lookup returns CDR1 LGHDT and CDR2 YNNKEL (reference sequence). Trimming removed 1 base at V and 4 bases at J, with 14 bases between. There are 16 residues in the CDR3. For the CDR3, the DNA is TGTGCCAGCAGCCAAGTACTCACAGGGCCGGGAAACACCATATATTTT. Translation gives CASSQVLTGPGNTIYF.

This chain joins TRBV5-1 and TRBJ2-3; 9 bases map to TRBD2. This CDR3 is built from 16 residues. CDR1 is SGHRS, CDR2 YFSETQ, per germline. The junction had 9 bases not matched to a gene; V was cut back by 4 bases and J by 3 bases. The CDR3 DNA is TGCGCCAGCAGCCCTTTAGCGGGAGCAGAGACAGATACGCAGTATTTT. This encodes CASSPLAGAETDTQYF.

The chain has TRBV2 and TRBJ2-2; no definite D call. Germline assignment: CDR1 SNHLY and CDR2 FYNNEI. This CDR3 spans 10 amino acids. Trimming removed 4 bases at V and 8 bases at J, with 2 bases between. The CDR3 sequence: CASSAGELFF. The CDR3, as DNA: TGTGCCAGCAGTGCGGGGGAGCTGTTTTTT.